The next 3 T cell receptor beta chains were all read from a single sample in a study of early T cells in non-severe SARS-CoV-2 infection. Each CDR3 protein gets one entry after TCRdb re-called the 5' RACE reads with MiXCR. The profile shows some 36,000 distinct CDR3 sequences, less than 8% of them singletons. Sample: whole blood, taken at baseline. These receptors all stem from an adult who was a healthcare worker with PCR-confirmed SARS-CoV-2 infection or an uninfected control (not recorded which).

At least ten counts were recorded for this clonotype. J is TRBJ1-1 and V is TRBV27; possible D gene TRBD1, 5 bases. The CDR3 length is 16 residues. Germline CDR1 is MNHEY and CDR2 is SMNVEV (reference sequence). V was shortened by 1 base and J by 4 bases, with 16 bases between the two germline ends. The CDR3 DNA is TGTGCCAGCAGTTTATACGGGGGAGAGAGCGCCACTGAAGCTTTCTTT. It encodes CASSLYGGESATEAFF.

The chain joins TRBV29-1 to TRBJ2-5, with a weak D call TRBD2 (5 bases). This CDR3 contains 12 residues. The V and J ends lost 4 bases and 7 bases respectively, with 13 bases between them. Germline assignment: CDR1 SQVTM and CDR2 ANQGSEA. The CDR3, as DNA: TGCAGCGTTGTGCGCCCCGAGGGGACCCAGTACTTC. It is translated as CSVVRPEGTQYF.

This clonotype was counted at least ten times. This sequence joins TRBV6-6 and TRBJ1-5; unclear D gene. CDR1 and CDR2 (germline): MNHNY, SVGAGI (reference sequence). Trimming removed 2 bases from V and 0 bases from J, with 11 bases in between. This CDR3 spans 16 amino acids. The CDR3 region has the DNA TGTGCCAGCAGTTACATGGCGGTATATAGCAATCAGCCCCAGCATTTT. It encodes CASSYMAVYSNQPQHF.